The present entry profiles one TCR beta chain with its context. This clonotype was observed many times. Its antigen is still unknown. Within one base of it there is no much larger clone, and no base qualities were kept. V is reduced by 0 bases and J by 2 bases, leaving a spacing of 12 bases between them. The CDR3 starts with the cysteine, ends with the phenylalanine, and has 16 residues. Only the CDR3 region is kept as DNA, spanning 48 bases read in frame from base 1. CDR1 and CDR2 are read off the germline V gene as SGHTA and FQGTGA. The data were obtained in a study of molecular identifiers for immune sequencing clone quantification (dated by TCRdb to the late 2010s). In the study overall: For a replicate experiment, RNA from 20,000 or 100,000 naive CD8 T cells was divided into five aliquots, and four of the five aliquots were sequenced. This methods study used CD8 T cells to benchmark TCR RNA copy counting and molecular-identifier clustering-based TCR repertoire sequencing (MIDCIRS). General findings and caveats noted by the study authors: Spiked-in Jurkat TCR RNA equal to a single cell's worth was reported to be detectable even within 1,100,000 naive CD8 T cells. Modeling indicated about three TCR RNA copies recovered per cell, compared with around 10 by digital PCR, which implies a capture efficiency of about 31%. When barcode sub-clustering was left out, chimeric consensus sequences inflated TCR diversity, with chimeras reaching as high as 47%. Highly expanded clone sizes could be underestimated because identical TCR molecules may share a barcode. In CMV-specific effector cells, clones with more than 20 RNA copies contained over 98% of molecules, whereas in naive cells such clones contained under 1% of molecules.

The library was produced with PCR. The sequencer listed for this sample is Illumina MiSeq. The Qiagen AllPrep DNA/RNA kit was used to purify total RNA. Before any analysis, reads coming from multiple sequencing runs of the same library were combined into one pool. Per the source publication's procedure: Only reads with exact TCR constant sequence were kept, trimmed to 150 nt, and grouped by their 12-nt molecular barcodes. Reads inside each barcode group were sub-clustered using a 15% Levenshtein threshold, and a quality-weighted consensus sequence was constructed for each RNA molecule. Non-functional sequences were excluded, and lower-count sequences lying one edit away from another sequence were also excluded. Based on a fit of two negative binomial distributions, barcode sub-clusters having less than 20% of the maximum read count were discarded. The public reads were quality trimmed at Q25 with fastp and then assembled into clones with MiXCR by TCRdb, keeping productive beta chains. Identical CDR3 proteins give one entry, which carries the most common genes and DNA. TCRdb assigned the V and J calls; the authors' analysis was not used. In this sample the table shows approximately 20,000 distinct CDR3 sequences, 20% to 25% of which occur a single time. Of the sample, over 6% falls within the top ten clones.

Naive CD8 T cells were FACS-sorted as CD8+CD4-CCR7+CD45RA+ on a BD FACSAria II into RLT Plus buffer. Some naive CD8 T cell RNA was split equally between MIDCIRS and a Smart-seq2-style 5'RACE protocol for a sensitivity comparison. CD8 T cells were enriched using RosetteSep CD8+ T Cell Enrichment Cocktail and Ficoll-Paque, and the enriched cells then underwent ACK red cell lysis. Sequencing input: naive CD8+ T cells from blood, with Jurkat cell RNA spiked in. The label giving this sample's cell subset or site can be read as: FACS-sorted CD8+CD4-CCR7+CD45RA+ naive T cells. The origin of this receptor is a human donor in good health. Some libraries in this study had Jurkat cell RNA spiked in. Recombination joined TRBV7-3 with TRBJ2-3; the D gene identity is not certain. The CDR3 loop reads CASSLTTHSPTDTQYF. Here is the DNA: TGTGCCAGCAGCTTAACAACACACTCTCCCACAGATACGCAGTATTTT.